The 8 T cell receptor beta chains in this list originate from one sample, sequenced in a study of T cell responses to AZD1222 COVID-19 vaccine (dated by TCRdb to about 2021). The method behind the library was the immunoSEQ multiplex PCR assay. The source is immuneACCESS, and TCRdb retained only in-frame sequences with V and J called. Part of the clones is not carried over; for the studies checked, unresolved V genes explain less than half of this, and the remainder is unexplained. This sample holds under 200,000 clones; around 89% were observed only once. Of the sample, 20% to 30% falls within the top ten clones. Taken with the paper, the label for time point translates to: about 28 days (+/-7) after the second vaccine dose. The sequencing used peripheral blood, collected 28 days after the second AZD1222 dose. The receptors originated from an adult who received the AZD1222 COVID-19 vaccine.

V usage is TRBV10-3 and J usage is TRBJ2-7; the match to TRBD1 covers 10 bases. CDR1 ENHRY and CDR2 SYGVKD come from the germline V gene. Trimming at V came to 6 bases and at J to 5 bases, leaving 16 bases not matched to a gene. The CDR3 has 17 amino acids. CDR3: CAISNSFNDRGRDEQYF. Written as DNA, the CDR3 is TGTGCCATCAGCAACTCCTTCAACGACAGGGGGCGCGACGAGCAGTACTTC.

This clone has a handful of counts. This chain links TRBV7-3 with TRBJ2-1, with a tentative D call TRBD2 (5 bases). This CDR3 has 15 residues. V shed 5 bases and J shed 5 bases, with 16 bases lying between them. Per the germline V gene, CDR1 is SGHTA and CDR2 is FQGTGA. The DNA of the CDR3 is TGTGCCAGCAGCCCTATCACCGGGAACGACAATGAGCAGTTCTTC. Its protein product is CASSPITGNDNEQFF.

The V and J genes are TRBV5-1 and TRBJ1-3; a weak D match, TRBD1 (5 bases). This CDR3 is built from 15 residues. Germline V CDR1 and CDR2: SGHRS, YFSETQ. V was pared by 4 bases and J by 2 bases, with 13 bases between. For the CDR3, the DNA is TGCGCCAGCAGCAGGGACGAGGGTCCTGGAAACACCATATATTTT. Encoded protein: CASSRDEGPGNTIYF. Full variable domain (rest looked up from reference TRBV5-1 and TRBJ1-3): KAGVTQTPRYLIKTRGQQVTLSCSPISGHRSVSWYQQTPGQGLQFLFEYFSETQRNKGNFPGRFSGRQFSNSRSEMNVSTLELGDSALYLCASSRDEGPGNTIYFGEGSWLTVV.

This chain connects TRBV6-1 to TRBJ2-2; TRBD1 matches 9 bases. The CDR3 spans 21 residues. V shed 6 bases, J shed 3 bases, and the junction held 23 bases outside the gene matches. Germline V lookup: CDR1 MNHNS, CDR2 SASEGT. CDR3 sequence (DNA): TGTGCCAGCAGGGAACAGGGGGCTTCTCGATCTAGCGGACGTTACACCGGGGAGCTGTTTTTT. Its translation: CASREQGASRSSGRYTGELFF.

The V gene is TRBV28, the J gene TRBJ1-5; D possibly corresponds to TRBD1 (6 bases). Germline V gives CDR1 MDHEN, CDR2 SYDVKM. Trimming took 10 bases from V and 3 from J, leaving 19 bases between them. This CDR3 has 15 residues. CDR3 loop: CATSGGDTINQPQHF. As DNA, the CDR3 is TGTGCCACCAGCGGGGGCGACACCATCAATCAGCCCCAGCATTTT.

This clone was seen more than once but under ten times. The chain carries TRBV15 and TRBJ1-1; the D gene is possibly TRBD1 (5 bases). Trimming removed 2 bases at V and 3 bases at J, with 16 bases between. CDR1 LNHNV and CDR2 YYDKDF come from the germline V gene (reference sequence). CDR3 length equals 16 residues. In DNA, the CDR3 is TGTGCCACCAGCAGATGGGGGTTGGGTGCGGACACTGAAGCTTTCTTT. This codes for CATSRWGLGADTEAFF.

This chain joins TRBV21-1 and TRBJ1-1; the DNA was not compared with TRBD1, the D call given in the table. TRBV21-1 is given as a pseudogene. This CDR3 spans 15 amino acids. CDR3 region: CASSNDRGKGTEAFF. The CDR3 nucleotides are TGTGCCAGCAGCAATGACAGGGGGAAGGGAACTGAAGCTTTCTTT.

In this sample, this clone turned up a few times. V usage is TRBV29-1 and J usage is TRBJ1-1; 7 nucleotides agree with TRBD1. In germline, CDR1 is SQVTM, CDR2 ANQGSEA. The junction had 6 bases not matched to a gene; V was cut back by 7 bases and J by 4 bases. The CDR3 has 12 residues. This CDR3 reads CSASTGVTEAFF. The CDR3 DNA follows: TGCAGCGCTTCTACAGGGGTCACTGAAGCTTTCTTT. The full variable domain, in which reference TRBV29-1 and TRBJ1-1 provide the parts outside the CDR3, is SAVISQKPSRDICQRGTSLTIQCQVDSQVTMMFWYRQQPGQSLTLIATANQGSEATYESGFVIDKFPISRPNLTFSTLTVSNMSPEDSSIYLCSASTGVTEAFFGQGTRLTVV.